These T cell receptor beta chains were read from a single sample in a study of chemoradiotherapy in HPV16-positive cancers. Libraries were prepared by immunoSEQ multiplex PCR; TCRdb keeps only in-frame clonotypes and omits some of them. The data show approximately 8,800 clones, around 70% seen once. The sample here was taken from a patient who underwent chemoradiotherapy. The receptors stem from a human donor with HPV-associated anogenital cancer. The CDR3 runs from the conserved cysteine through the conserved F or W. The D gene is left open where the match is weak. Only some rows state a clone size, as once, few, many or a class for expanded clones.

d_gene: NA
v_gene: TRBV7-9
abundance: NA
j_gene: TRBJ1-3
CDR3aa: CASSLAGSYSGNTIYF
CDR3nt: TGTGCCAGCAGCTTAGCGGGCAGCTACTCTGGAAACACCATATATTTT

d_gene: NA
v_gene: TRBV28
abundance: NA
j_gene: TRBJ2-4
CDR3aa: CASSLTSGSNIQYF
CDR3nt: TGTGCCAGCAGCCTGACTTCTGGGTCCAACATTCAGTACTTC

d_gene: NA
v_gene: TRBV18
abundance: NA
j_gene: TRBJ1-2
CDR3aa: CASSQGGRDGYTF
CDR3nt: TGTGCCAGCTCACAGGGGGGACGTGATGGCTACACCTTC

d_gene: TRBD1
v_gene: TRBV30
abundance: NA
j_gene: TRBJ1-2
CDR3aa: CAGEGAGDNYGYTF
CDR3nt: TGTGCCGGGGAGGGGGCAGGTGATAACTATGGCTACACCTTC

d_gene: TRBD2
v_gene: TRBV28
abundance: NA
j_gene: TRBJ2-3
CDR3aa: CASSLPSGGTDTQYF
CDR3nt: TGTGCCAGCAGTTTGCCTAGCGGGGGGACAGATACGCAGTATTTT

d_gene: TRBD1
v_gene: TRBV5-6
abundance: large
j_gene: TRBJ1-5
CDR3aa: CASSSASDRSGQPQHF
CDR3nt: TGTGCCAGCAGCTCAGCATCGGACAGGAGCGGGCAGCCCCAGCATTTT

d_gene: NA
v_gene: TRBV6-1
abundance: NA
j_gene: TRBJ1-5
CDR3aa: CASSEWDNQPQHF
CDR3nt: TGTGCCAGCAGTGAATGGGACAATCAGCCCCAGCATTTT

d_gene: NA
v_gene: TRBV30
abundance: NA
j_gene: TRBJ2-3
CDR3aa: CAWSGRGTDTQYF
CDR3nt: TGTGCCTGGAGTGGCAGGGGCACAGATACGCAGTATTTT

d_gene: TRBD2
v_gene: TRBV5-4
abundance: NA
j_gene: TRBJ2-3
CDR3aa: CASSVRLAGTDTQYF
CDR3nt: TGTGCCAGCAGCGTCCGACTAGCCGGCACAGATACGCAGTATTTT

d_gene: NA
v_gene: TRBV11-2
abundance: NA
j_gene: TRBJ2-1
CDR3aa: CASSPPLGASQQFF
CDR3nt: TGTGCCAGCAGCCCCCCGTTAGGGGCCTCTCAGCAGTTCTTC

d_gene: TRBD1
v_gene: TRBV6-1
abundance: NA
j_gene: TRBJ2-7
CDR3aa: CASNMGTAYEQYF
CDR3nt: TGTGCCAGTAACATGGGGACAGCTTACGAGCAGTACTTC

d_gene: TRBD1
v_gene: TRBV7-9
abundance: NA
j_gene: TRBJ1-1
CDR3aa: CASSRDREKTFF
CDR3nt: TGTGCCAGCAGCCGAGACAGGGAGAAAACTTTCTTT

d_gene: TRBD2
v_gene: TRBV6-1
abundance: NA
j_gene: TRBJ2-7
CDR3aa: CASSEGRGGWGYEQYF
CDR3nt: TGTGCCAGCAGTGAAGGTCGGGGGGGCTGGGGCTACGAGCAGTACTTC

d_gene: TRBD1
v_gene: TRBV4-1
abundance: few
j_gene: TRBJ1-5
CDR3aa: CASSQEYRGQNQPQHF
CDR3nt: TGCGCCAGCAGCCAAGAATACAGGGGGCAAAATCAGCCCCAGCATTTT

d_gene: NA
v_gene: TRBV6-1
abundance: NA
j_gene: TRBJ1-2
CDR3aa: CASGGGKGSGYTF
CDR3nt: TGTGCCAGCGGGGGAGGGAAGGGGAGCGGCTACACCTTC

d_gene: TRBD1
v_gene: TRBV5-1
abundance: NA
j_gene: TRBJ2-2
CDR3aa: CASSSQGGQGFAGELFF
CDR3nt: TGCGCCAGCAGCTCCCAAGGGGGACAGGGATTTGCCGGGGAGCTGTTTTTT

d_gene: NA
v_gene: TRBV6-1
abundance: NA
j_gene: TRBJ1-6
CDR3aa: CASSEGTSGASPLHF
CDR3nt: TGTGCCAGCAGTGAGGGGACCTCGGGGGCTTCACCCCTCCACTTT

d_gene: TRBD1
v_gene: TRBV6-4
abundance: NA
j_gene: TRBJ1-1
CDR3aa: CASRPTDKGTARLEAFF
CDR3nt: TGTGCCAGCAGACCAACTGATAAAGGGACAGCACGCTTAGAAGCTTTCTTT

d_gene: NA
v_gene: TRBV10-3
abundance: few
j_gene: TRBJ1-5
CDR3aa: CAISGGGRVYSNQPQHF
CDR3nt: TGTGCCATCAGTGGTGGGGGGAGGGTGTATAGCAATCAGCCCCAGCATTTT

d_gene: NA
v_gene: TRBV7-3
abundance: NA
j_gene: TRBJ2-1
CDR3aa: CASSFGSGGPSYNEQFF
CDR3nt: TGTGCCAGCAGCTTCGGGTCCGGCGGGCCCTCCTACAATGAGCAGTTCTTC

d_gene: TRBD1
v_gene: TRBV4-1
abundance: NA
j_gene: TRBJ2-7
CDR3aa: CASSQRGQGVYEQYF
CDR3nt: TGCGCCAGCAGCCAACGCGGACAGGGGGTTTACGAGCAGTACTTC

d_gene: NA
v_gene: TRBV4-1
abundance: NA
j_gene: TRBJ1-1
CDR3aa: CASSQLQGYTEAFF
CDR3nt: TGCGCCAGCAGCCAACTTCAGGGGTACACTGAAGCTTTCTTT

d_gene: NA
v_gene: TRBV19
abundance: NA
j_gene: TRBJ2-1
CDR3aa: CASSGERRSSYNEQFF
CDR3nt: TGTGCCAGTAGTGGGGAGCGGCGGAGCTCCTACAATGAGCAGTTCTTC

d_gene: TRBD1
v_gene: TRBV2
abundance: NA
j_gene: TRBJ2-5
CDR3aa: CASKGQGQETQYF
CDR3nt: TGTGCCAGCAAGGGACAGGGGCAAGAGACCCAGTACTTC

d_gene: NA
v_gene: TRBV30
abundance: NA
j_gene: TRBJ1-1
CDR3aa: CAWSGAGGPEAFF
CDR3nt: TGTGCCTGGAGTGGGGCGGGCGGCCCTGAAGCTTTCTTT

d_gene: TRBD1
v_gene: TRBV15
abundance: few
j_gene: TRBJ1-4
CDR3aa: CATSRNPQGPSNEKLFF
CDR3nt: TGTGCCACCAGCAGGAATCCACAGGGGCCTTCGAATGAAAAACTGTTTTTT

d_gene: NA
v_gene: TRBV28
abundance: NA
j_gene: TRBJ1-1
CDR3aa: CALGEGGSVTEAFF
CDR3nt: TGTGCCTTAGGCGAGGGGGGGTCGGTTACTGAAGCTTTCTTT

d_gene: NA
v_gene: TRBV19
abundance: few
j_gene: TRBJ1-2
CDR3aa: CASQTGGSYGYTF
CDR3nt: TGTGCCAGTCAGACAGGCGGGTCCTATGGCTACACCTTC

d_gene: NA
v_gene: TRBV5-1
abundance: few
j_gene: TRBJ1-5
CDR3aa: CASSETRGQPQHF
CDR3nt: TGCGCCAGCAGCGAGACCAGGGGTCAGCCCCAGCATTTT

d_gene: NA
v_gene: TRBV2
abundance: NA
j_gene: TRBJ2-7
CDR3aa: CASRPRGHEQYF
CDR3nt: TGTGCCAGCAGACCCAGGGGCCACGAGCAGTACTTC

d_gene: NA
v_gene: TRBV5-1
abundance: NA
j_gene: TRBJ2-1
CDR3aa: CASSGLTSDNEQFF
CDR3nt: TGCGCCAGCAGCGGACTTACTAGTGACAATGAGCAGTTCTTC

d_gene: NA
v_gene: TRBV21-1
abundance: NA
j_gene: TRBJ2-2
CDR3aa: CASHRDYACFGELFF
CDR3nt: NA

d_gene: NA
v_gene: TRBV7-2
abundance: NA
j_gene: TRBJ2-5
CDR3aa: CASSLGTYLQETQYF
CDR3nt: TGTGCCAGCAGCTTGGGGACGTACCTCCAAGAGACCCAGTACTTC

d_gene: NA
v_gene: TRBV19
abundance: NA
j_gene: TRBJ1-1
CDR3aa: CASSRLGLKNTEAFF
CDR3nt: TGTGCCAGTAGTCGGTTGGGACTTAAGAACACTGAAGCTTTCTTT

d_gene: TRBD1
v_gene: TRBV7-9
abundance: NA
j_gene: TRBJ1-2
CDR3aa: CASSLGQGNYGYTF
CDR3nt: TGTGCCAGCAGCTTAGGACAGGGGAACTATGGCTACACCTTC

d_gene: NA
v_gene: TRBV28
abundance: once
j_gene: TRBJ1-2
CDR3aa: CASSLGSENYGYTF
CDR3nt: TGTGCCAGCAGTTTGGGTTCCGAAAACTATGGCTACACCTTC

d_gene: NA
v_gene: TRBV7-6
abundance: few
j_gene: TRBJ2-3
CDR3aa: CASSPGIDTQYF
CDR3nt: TGTGCCAGCAGTCCGGGAATAGATACGCAGTATTTT

d_gene: NA
v_gene: TRBV20-1
abundance: NA
j_gene: TRBJ1-2
CDR3aa: CSATGRDGYTF
CDR3nt: TGCAGTGCTACAGGGCGCGATGGCTACACCTTC

d_gene: TRBD2
v_gene: TRBV12-5
abundance: NA
j_gene: TRBJ2-2
CDR3aa: CASGQPDGGGPPGELFF
CDR3nt: TGTGCTAGTGGTCAACCGGACGGGGGGGGGCCTCCCGGGGAGCTGTTTTTT

d_gene: NA
v_gene: TRBV27
abundance: NA
j_gene: TRBJ1-2
CDR3aa: CASKGTRNYGYTF
CDR3nt: TGTGCCAGCAAGGGAACACGGAACTATGGCTACACCTTC

d_gene: TRBD1
v_gene: TRBV27
abundance: few
j_gene: TRBJ2-5
CDR3aa: CASSETGGETQYF
CDR3nt: TGTGCCAGCAGCGAGACAGGGGGAGAGACCCAGTACTTC

d_gene: NA
v_gene: TRBV6-6
abundance: once
j_gene: TRBJ1-1
CDR3aa: CASSQGGGVTEAFF
CDR3nt: TGTGCCAGCAGTCAAGGGGGGGGCGTCACTGAAGCTTTCTTT

d_gene: NA
v_gene: TRBV9
abundance: NA
j_gene: TRBJ2-5
CDR3aa: CASSVGGGWETQYF
CDR3nt: TGTGCCAGCAGCGTAGGGGGGGGCTGGGAGACCCAGTACTTC

d_gene: TRBD2
v_gene: TRBV19
abundance: NA
j_gene: TRBJ2-7
CDR3aa: CASSIRAGTSGTTYEQYF
CDR3nt: TGTGCCAGTAGTATTAGGGCCGGGACTAGCGGAACAACCTACGAGCAGTACTTC

d_gene: NA
v_gene: TRBV7-9
abundance: NA
j_gene: TRBJ1-1
CDR3aa: CASSLGQMNTEAFF
CDR3nt: TGTGCCAGCAGCTTAGGACAGATGAACACTGAAGCTTTCTTT

d_gene: NA
v_gene: TRBV4-1
abundance: NA
j_gene: TRBJ2-7
CDR3aa: CASSQDSALKRWEQYF
CDR3nt: TGCGCCAGCAGCCAAGACTCGGCCCTTAAAAGATGGGAGCAGTACTTC

d_gene: NA
v_gene: TRBV21-1
abundance: NA
j_gene: TRBJ2-1
CDR3aa: CASTAAGGSVGFNEQFF
CDR3nt: TGTGCCAGCACGGCTGCGGGGGGGAGTGTCGGTTTCAATGAGCAGTTCTTC

d_gene: TRBD1
v_gene: TRBV6-1
abundance: few
j_gene: TRBJ2-2
CDR3aa: CASGTGGISGELFF
CDR3nt: TGTGCCAGCGGGACAGGGGGAATAAGCGGGGAGCTGTTTTTT

d_gene: NA
v_gene: TRBV5-1
abundance: NA
j_gene: TRBJ1-1
CDR3aa: CASSLGVTGANTEAFF
CDR3nt: TGCGCCAGCAGCTTGGGGGTGACGGGGGCGAACACTGAAGCTTTCTTT

d_gene: NA
v_gene: TRBV5-1
abundance: once
j_gene: TRBJ2-2
CDR3aa: CASSVNTNTGELFF
CDR3nt: TGCGCCAGCAGCGTGAACACCAACACCGGGGAGCTGTTTTTT

d_gene: NA
v_gene: TRBV29-1
abundance: NA
j_gene: TRBJ1-2
CDR3aa: CSAVQAESSRYTF
CDR3nt: TGCAGCGCTGTTCAGGCCGAGAGTTCACGCTACACCTTC

d_gene: TRBD2
v_gene: TRBV5-1
abundance: NA
j_gene: TRBJ2-2
CDR3aa: CASSLGLAGVTGELFF
CDR3nt: TGCGCCAGCAGCTTGGGACTAGCGGGGGTGACCGGGGAGCTGTTTTTT

d_gene: NA
v_gene: TRBV6-5
abundance: NA
j_gene: TRBJ1-1
CDR3aa: CASSYEGTEAFF
CDR3nt: TGTGCCAGCAGTTATGAGGGCACTGAAGCTTTCTTT

d_gene: TRBD2
v_gene: TRBV5-4
abundance: NA
j_gene: TRBJ2-2
CDR3aa: CASRPGLGSGGELFF
CDR3nt: TGTGCCAGCAGACCGGGACTAGGGAGTGGCGGGGAGCTGTTTTTT

d_gene: NA
v_gene: TRBV5-6
abundance: NA
j_gene: TRBJ1-1
CDR3aa: CASSLANVNTEAFF
CDR3nt: TGTGCCAGCAGCTTGGCCAATGTTAACACTGAAGCTTTCTTT

d_gene: NA
v_gene: TRBV30
abundance: few
j_gene: TRBJ1-5
CDR3aa: CAWTRQAGPNQPQHF
CDR3nt: TGTGCCTGGACACGACAGGCGGGACCCAATCAGCCCCAGCATTTT

d_gene: NA
v_gene: TRBV7-9
abundance: NA
j_gene: TRBJ1-5
CDR3aa: CASAIGGNQPQHF
CDR3nt: TGTGCCAGCGCAATCGGGGGGAATCAGCCCCAGCATTTT

d_gene: NA
v_gene: TRBV7-9
abundance: few
j_gene: TRBJ2-3
CDR3aa: CASSLGQGATDTQYF
CDR3nt: TGTGCCAGCAGCTTAGGGCAGGGAGCCACAGATACGCAGTATTTT

d_gene: NA
v_gene: TRBV19
abundance: NA
j_gene: TRBJ1-2
CDR3aa: CASSPDVGMGYGYTF
CDR3nt: TGTGCCAGTAGCCCGGATGTGGGGATGGGGTATGGCTACACCTTC

d_gene: NA
v_gene: TRBV30
abundance: NA
j_gene: TRBJ1-2
CDR3aa: CAWSRNGYTF
CDR3nt: TGTGCCTGGAGCCGGAATGGCTACACCTTC